This is a list of T cell receptor beta chains from one sample in a study of T cells in Graves' hyperthyroidism and ophthalmopathy. TCRdb re-called the multiplex PCR reads through MiXCR, storing one row per CDR3 protein. The sample lists hundreds of thousands of distinct CDR3 sequences, 15% to 19% seen once, with roughly 8% in the top ten. The sequenced sample was blood. The receptors were sampled from a woman between 18 and 29 years old with Graves' hyperthyroidism. Both conserved end residues are part of each CDR3. Each record gives: V gene, D gene, J gene, clone size, CDR3 DNA, CDR3 protein. A D gene is named only where the DNA matches it firmly. Size is omitted from some rows. Given values are once, few, many or a class for expanded clones.

V: TRBV6-2/TRBV6-3; D: TRBD1; J: TRBJ1-2; size: few; DNA: TGTGCCAGCAGTTACTCGAAGAGGGGGCCGGATGGCTACACCTTC; CDR3: CASSYSKRGPDGYTF
V: TRBV12-3/TRBV12-4; D: TRBD1; J: TRBJ2-7; size: many; DNA: TGTGCCAGCAGTTTAGGGGACAGGGGACTCGACGAGCAGTACTTC; CDR3: CASSLGDRGLDEQYF
V: TRBV28; D: .; J: TRBJ2-7; size: many; DNA: TGTGCCACCTGGGACCGCTGGGGGAACGAGCAGTACTTC; CDR3: CATWDRWGNEQYF
V: TRBV19; D: TRBD1; J: TRBJ2-1; size: few; DNA: TGTGCCAGTAGTATATCAGGGGGCTGGCCCAGCTCCTACAATGAGCAGTTCTTC; CDR3: CASSISGGWPSSYNEQFF
V: TRBV7-8; D: .; J: TRBJ2-1; size: many; DNA: TGTGCCAGCAGCTTGAGAGGGGCCTCCTACAATGAGCAGTTCTTC; CDR3: CASSLRGASYNEQFF
V: TRBV7-9; D: .; J: TRBJ2-2; size: many; DNA: TGTGCCAGCAGCTCGACTGGAGCGGCGACGAACACCGGGGAGCTGTTTTTT; CDR3: CASSSTGAATNTGELFF
V: TRBV6-1; D: TRBD1; J: TRBJ1-2; size: many; DNA: TGTGCCAGCAGGATCCCCCGGGACAGGGATTCTAACTATGGCTACACCTTC; CDR3: CASRIPRDRDSNYGYTF
V: TRBV11-2; D: .; J: TRBJ2-1; size: many; DNA: TGTGCCAGCAGCTCTCCGGTCCTCGAGCAGTTCTTC; CDR3: CASSSPVLEQFF
V: TRBV7-9; D: .; J: TRBJ1-3; size: .; DNA: TGTGCCAGCAGCCCACAATGGTTGTCTGGAAACACCATATATTTT; CDR3: CASSPQWLSGNTIYF
V: TRBV5-1; D: TRBD2; J: TRBJ2-5; size: few; DNA: TGCGCCAGCAGCCTGACTAGCGGGAGACAGGAGACCCAGTACTTC; CDR3: CASSLTSGRQETQYF
V: TRBV3-1; D: TRBD1; J: TRBJ1-5; size: many; DNA: TGTGCCAGCAGCCGGGTGGGGGACAGTCAGCCCCAGCATTTT; CDR3: CASSRVGDSQPQHF
V: TRBV9; D: TRBD1; J: TRBJ2-2; size: many; DNA: TGTGCCAGCAGCGCCGACAGGGAAAACGGGGAGCTGTTTTTT; CDR3: CASSADRENGELFF
V: TRBV5-1; D: .; J: TRBJ1-4; size: .; DNA: TGCGCCAGCAGCTTGGCCGGGACACCTTCGGAAAAACTGTTTTTT; CDR3: CASSLAGTPSEKLFF
V: TRBV28; D: .; J: TRBJ2-3; size: many; DNA: TGTGCCAGCAGTTTCTCGCAGGGCACAGATACGCAGTATTTT; CDR3: CASSFSQGTDTQYF
V: TRBV7-9; D: TRBD1; J: TRBJ2-3; size: few; DNA: TGTGCCAGCAGCTTGGGACAGTGGACAGATACGCAGTATTTT; CDR3: CASSLGQWTDTQYF
V: TRBV6-4; D: .; J: TRBJ2-5; size: .; DNA: TGTGCCAGCAGCAACCGGGGAGAGACCCAGTACTTC; CDR3: CASSNRGETQYF
V: TRBV29-1; D: .; J: TRBJ2-5; size: .; DNA: TGCAGCGTTCGCCAAGAGACCCAGTACTTC; CDR3: CSVRQETQYF
V: TRBV28; D: .; J: TRBJ1-2; size: many; DNA: TGTGCCAGCAATAGGGCCAACTATGGCTACACCTTC; CDR3: CASNRANYGYTF
V: TRBV20-1; D: .; J: TRBJ2-4; size: many; DNA: TGCAGTGCTAGAGGACTAGCCAAAAACATTCAGTACTTC; CDR3: CSARGLAKNIQYF
V: TRBV7-3; D: .; J: TRBJ2-3; size: many; DNA: TGTGCCAGCAGCTTAACGTTAGGAGGGGGGGATACGCAGTATTTT; CDR3: CASSLTLGGGDTQYF
V: TRBV5-1; D: .; J: TRBJ1-2; size: few; DNA: TGCGCCAGCAGCTTGGCCGTGGGGGTGGTGGAGTATGGCTACACCTTC; CDR3: CASSLAVGVVEYGYTF
V: TRBV2; D: .; J: TRBJ1-1; size: many; DNA: TGTGCCAGCAGTCCGCGACGGCAGACGAACACTGAAGCTTTCTTT; CDR3: CASSPRRQTNTEAFF
V: TRBV30; D: TRBD2; J: TRBJ2-3; size: many; DNA: TGTGCCTGGAGATCCCCACGACTAGCGGGGAGCACAGATACGCAGTATTTT; CDR3: CAWRSPRLAGSTDTQYF
V: TRBV12-3/TRBV12-4; D: .; J: TRBJ1-1; size: many; DNA: TGTGCCAGCAGCCCAATTTGGGGGCCTGAAGCTTTCTTT; CDR3: CASSPIWGPEAFF
V: TRBV2; D: .; J: TRBJ2-1; size: many; DNA: TGTGCCAGCACATCCAGGGTAAATGAGCAGTTCTTC; CDR3: CASTSRVNEQFF
V: TRBV5-1; D: TRBD2; J: TRBJ2-5; size: few; DNA: TGCGCCAGCAGTTACCGACTAGCCGGGGAAAAAGAGACCCAGTACTTC; CDR3: CASSYRLAGEKETQYF
V: TRBV4-1; D: .; J: TRBJ2-4; size: few; DNA: TGCGCCAGCAGCCAAGAAGTTCCCCTCCTAAGGGGACAAAACATTCAGTACTTC; CDR3: CASSQEVPLLRGQNIQYF
V: TRBV3-1; D: .; J: TRBJ1-2; size: few; DNA: TGTGCCAGCAGCCAGGCCCACAGCTTAAACTATGGCTACACCTTC; CDR3: CASSQAHSLNYGYTF
V: TRBV30; D: .; J: TRBJ1-1; size: many; DNA: TGTGCCTGGAGTGTAGAGCTTTACGCTGAAGCTTTCTTT; CDR3: CAWSVELYAEAFF
V: TRBV2; D: .; J: TRBJ2-7; size: many; DNA: TGTGCCAGCAGTGGGGTAGCCTACGAGCAGTACTTC; CDR3: CASSGVAYEQYF